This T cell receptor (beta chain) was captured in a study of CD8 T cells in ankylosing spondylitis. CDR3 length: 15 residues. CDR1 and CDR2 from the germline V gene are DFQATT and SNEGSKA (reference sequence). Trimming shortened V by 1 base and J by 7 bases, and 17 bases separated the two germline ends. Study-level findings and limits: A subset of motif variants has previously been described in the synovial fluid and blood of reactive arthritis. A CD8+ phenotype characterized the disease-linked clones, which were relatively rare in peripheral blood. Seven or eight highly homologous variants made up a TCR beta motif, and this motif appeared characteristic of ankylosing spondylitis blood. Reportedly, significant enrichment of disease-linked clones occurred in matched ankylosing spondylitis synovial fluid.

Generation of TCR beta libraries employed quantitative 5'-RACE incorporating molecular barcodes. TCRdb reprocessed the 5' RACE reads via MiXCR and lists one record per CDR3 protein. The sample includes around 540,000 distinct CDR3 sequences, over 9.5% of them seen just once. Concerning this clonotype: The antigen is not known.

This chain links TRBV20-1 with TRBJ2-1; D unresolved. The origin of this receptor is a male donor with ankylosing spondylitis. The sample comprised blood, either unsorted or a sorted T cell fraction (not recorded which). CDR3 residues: CSARVSALYINEQFF. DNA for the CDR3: TGCAGTGCTAGAGTTTCAGCTCTGTATATAAATGAGCAGTTCTTC.